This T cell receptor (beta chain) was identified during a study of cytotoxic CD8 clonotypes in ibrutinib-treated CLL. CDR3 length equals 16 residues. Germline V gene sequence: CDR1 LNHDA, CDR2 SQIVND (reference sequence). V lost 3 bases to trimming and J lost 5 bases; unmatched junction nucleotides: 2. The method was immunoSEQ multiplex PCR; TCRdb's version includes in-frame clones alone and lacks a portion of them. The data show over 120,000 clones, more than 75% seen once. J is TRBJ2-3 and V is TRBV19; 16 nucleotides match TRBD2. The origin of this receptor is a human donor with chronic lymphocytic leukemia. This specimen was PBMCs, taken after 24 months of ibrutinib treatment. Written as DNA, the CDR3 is TGTGCCAGTAGTATGGGACTAGCGGGAGGGCAAGATACGCAGTATTTT. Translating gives CASSMGLAGGQDTQYF.